The 22 T cell receptor beta chains given below trace back to one sample, sequenced in a study of T-cell reconstitution after alpha-beta-depleted transplantation in children. During its preparation, the TCRbeta library received unique molecular identifiers. From the PCR reads, TCRdb called clonotypes with MiXCR, one entry per CDR3 protein. The data hold roughly 670,000 distinct CDR3 sequences, with around 13% observed a single time. The sample here was PBMCs, taken before TCRalphabeta/CD19-depleted stem cell transplant. The receptors derive from a girl aged 2-15 years with congenital amegakaryocytic thrombocytopenia, due to receive a stem cell transplant.

This clonotype was detected only a few times. V is TRBV20-1 and J is TRBJ2-1; no clear D gene. The germline V and J ends were trimmed by 2 bases and 8 bases, with 28 bases remaining between them. This CDR3 is built from 18 residues. The germline CDR1 and CDR2 sequences are DFQATT and SNEGSKA (reference sequence). The CDR3 DNA follows: TGCAGTGCTAGACAAATACGAAGGGATCTCCGCCCGGGCGATGAGCAGTTCTTC. Residues: CSARQIRRDLRPGDEQFF.

This clonotype was seen at least ten times. The chain is built from TRBV20-1 and TRBJ2-5; 9 bases are shared with TRBD2. J was trimmed by 5 bases and V by 2 bases; bases with no gene match: 6. The CDR3 totals 14 residues. CDR1 and CDR2 (germline): DFQATT, SNEGSKA (reference sequence). Written as DNA, the CDR3 is TGCAGTGCTAGATTGCTAGCGGGGACTGAGACCCAGTACTTC. Its translation: CSARLLAGTETQYF.

This clonotype was picked up many times. The rearrangement uses TRBV20-1 and TRBJ1-2; D may be TRBD1 (5 bases). Deletions cut 2 bases from V and 4 bases from J, with 8 bases between. Germline-derived CDR1 and CDR2 are DFQATT and SNEGSKA (reference sequence). The CDR3 contains 12 residues. CDR3 DNA sequence: TGCAGTGCTAGATTGGGGGGCTATGGCTACACCTTC. Translating it yields CSARLGGYGYTF.

This clonotype showed up just a few times. The chain joins TRBV7-8 to TRBJ2-1; 14 bases align to TRBD2. Trimming cost V 5 bases and J 3 bases; bases outside gene matches: 9. The CDR3 is 18 residues long. The germline gives CDR1 SGHVS, CDR2 FQNEAQ. CDR3 in DNA: TGTGCCAGCAGCCCCCAGACTAGCGGGAGGGCTGGCTACAATGAGCAGTTCTTC. Translated: CASSPQTSGRAGYNEQFF.

There are a few counts of this clonotype. A single base separates this from a much larger clone, so it may be a read error. The chain uses TRBV7-9 and TRBJ2-7; 7 bases map to TRBD1. V lost 3 bases, J lost 0 bases, and 2 bases stayed unmatched. Germline lookup yields CDR1 SEHNR and CDR2 FQNEAQ (reference sequence). There are 14 residues in the CDR3. The CDR3 DNA reads TGTGCCAGCAGCTTTGGACAGGCCTCCTACGAGCAGTACTTC. It is translated as CASSFGQASYEQYF.

The chain links TRBV20-1 to TRBJ1-6; TRBD1 aligns across 7 bases. This CDR3 is 15 amino acids long. Germline lookup yields CDR1 DFQATT and CDR2 SNEGSKA (reference sequence). V was clipped by 0 bases and J by 8 bases; unmatched bases: 7. In DNA form, the CDR3 reads TGCAGTGCTAGAGAGGGGGACAGAAAATATTCACCCCTCCACTTT. Protein sequence: CSAREGDRKYSPLHF.

This clonotype appeared many times. The gene calls are TRBV7-2 and TRBJ1-2; 8 bases fit TRBD1. V lost 5 bases and J lost 5; bases outside the gene matches: 7. The CDR3 runs 14 residues. CDR1 is SGHTA and CDR2 is FQGNSA in the germline V gene. CDR3 loop: CASSLRTGTYGYTF. The CDR3 DNA follows: TGTGCCAGCAGCCTCAGGACAGGGACTTATGGCTACACCTTC.

This clonotype was detected a few times. The V call is TRBV6-1, the J call TRBJ1-4, with D possibly matching TRBD1 (5 bases). The CDR3 has 14 residues. Per germline, CDR1 MNHNS and CDR2 SASEGT. Trimming pared 5 bases from V and 8 bases from J, leaving 15 bases between. The CDR3 DNA follows: TGTGCCAGCAGTAAGACGGGGGTTGAGGAAAAACTGTTTTTT. It yields the protein CASSKTGVEEKLFF.

This clonotype was seen more than once but under ten times. The rearrangement joins TRBV20-1 to TRBJ2-7, with 7 bases fitting TRBD2. Looked up from germline, CDR1 is DFQATT and CDR2 is SNEGSKA (reference sequence). V was clipped by 4 bases and J by 0 bases; unmatched bases: 6. The CDR3 has 14 amino acids. Here the CDR3 reads CSAIPGGSSYEQYF. Written as DNA, the CDR3 is TGCAGTGCTATCCCAGGCGGGAGCTCCTACGAGCAGTACTTC.

This clonotype has ten or more counts. The rearrangement links TRBV10-3 to TRBJ2-7, with a tentative D call TRBD1 (6 bases). CDR3 length: 14 amino acids. CDR1 ENHRY and CDR2 SYGVKD come from the germline V gene. Deletions cut 3 bases from V and 6 bases from J, with 15 bases between. The CDR3 DNA reads as TGTGCCATCAGTGAACAGGGCGAGGATGGCGAGCAGTACTTC. Translating it yields CAISEQGEDGEQYF.

This chain connects TRBV20-1 to TRBJ1-6; the D is unclear. Trimming stripped 2 bases from V and 6 bases from J, with 5 bases between. The CDR3 length is 12 residues. CDR1 and CDR2 from the germline V gene are DFQATT and SNEGSKA (reference sequence). CDR3 loop: CSARNSNSPLHF. CDR3 coding DNA: TGCAGTGCTAGAAACAGTAATTCACCCCTCCACTTT.

This clonotype was counted ten times or more. The V gene is TRBV12-3 or TRBV12-4, the J gene TRBJ2-7; TRBD2 agrees at 11 bases. J was trimmed by 4 bases and V by 5 bases; bases with no gene match: 4. CDR3 length: 14 amino acids. The CDR3: CASSGTSGGYEQYF. The CDR3 DNA is TGTGCCAGCAGTGGGACTAGCGGAGGATACGAGCAGTACTTC.

This clonotype has ten or more counts. The chain links TRBV13 to TRBJ2-2; D is uncertain. The CDR3 is 14 amino acids. Looked up from germline, CDR1 is PRHDT and CDR2 is FYEKMQ (reference sequence). The germline V and J ends were trimmed by 5 bases and 5 bases, with 12 bases remaining between them. The CDR3 DNA reads as TGTGCCAGCAGCCCCGTAGTTGGTACCGGGGAGCTGTTTTTT. It is translated as CASSPVVGTGELFF.

The V and J genes are TRBV5-1 and TRBJ2-2; 14 nucleotides align to TRBD2. V was pared by 0 bases and J by 5 bases, with 12 bases of the junction left unmatched. The V gene's germline CDR1 is SGHRS and CDR2 YFSETQ. The CDR3 consists of 20 residues. CDR3 residues: CASSLDVSGLAGAGTGELFF. The CDR3 DNA is TGCGCCAGCAGCTTGGATGTTTCGGGACTAGCGGGAGCAGGGACCGGGGAGCTGTTTTTT.

The chain links TRBV15 to TRBJ1-2, with TRBD1 matching over 7 bases. The CDR3 is 16 amino acids. V shed 0 bases and J 6 bases; nucleotides not matched to a gene: 10. Germline CDR1 reads LNHNV; CDR2 reads YYDKDF (reference sequence). The CDR3 here is CATSRDRRTGRNGYTF. The DNA of the CDR3 is TGTGCCACCAGCAGAGATCGGAGGACAGGCCGGAATGGCTACACCTTC.

The V gene is TRBV5-1, the J gene TRBJ2-3; TRBD2 matches 7 bases. The CDR3 sequence is 16 residues long. After removal of 4 bases from V and 0 bases from J, the junction contained 8 bases not matched to a gene. In germline, CDR1 is SGHRS, CDR2 YFSETQ. The CDR3 spells CASSTGLRSSTDTQYF. The CDR3 region has the DNA TGCGCCAGCAGCACGGGACTACGCAGTAGCACAGATACGCAGTATTTT. Full variable domain (outside the CDR3, taken from reference TRBV5-1 and TRBJ2-3): KAGVTQTPRYLIKTRGQQVTLSCSPISGHRSVSWYQQTPGQGLQFLFEYFSETQRNKGNFPGRFSGRQFSNSRSEMNVSTLELGDSALYLCASSTGLRSSTDTQYFGPGTRLTVL.

Ten or more counts support this clonotype. The chain employs TRBV20-1 and TRBJ2-2, with 8 bases identical to TRBD2. This CDR3 contains 14 residues. Germline CDR1 is DFQATT and CDR2 is SNEGSKA (reference sequence). V shed 3 bases, J shed 7 bases, and the junction held 7 bases outside the gene matches. CDR3 protein: CSASGRAGGGELFF. The CDR3 coding sequence is TGCAGTGCTAGCGGGAGGGCCGGAGGCGGGGAGCTGTTTTTT.

This clonotype was observed many times. This chain uses TRBV29-1 with TRBJ2-5; D is possibly TRBD1 (5 bases). CDR1 and CDR2 from the germline V gene are SQVTM and ANQGSEA. This CDR3 comprises 13 residues. With 6 bases removed from V and 0 bases from J, the gap between germline ends came to 11 bases. The CDR3 protein is CSVRDSYQETQYF. The CDR3 DNA sequence: TGCAGCGTCCGAGACAGCTACCAAGAGACCCAGTACTTC.

The chain combines TRBV20-1 with TRBJ2-3, with 10 positions matching TRBD2. Germline assignment: CDR1 DFQATT and CDR2 SNEGSKA (reference sequence). This CDR3 has 15 amino acids. V shed 4 bases and J 0 bases; nucleotides not matched to a gene: 4. The CDR3 region is CSATLAGGSTDTQYF. CDR3 coding DNA: TGCAGTGCTACTTTAGCGGGAGGAAGCACAGATACGCAGTATTTT.

V gene TRBV7-2 combines with J gene TRBJ2-1, with D possibly being TRBD2 (6 bases). Germline lookup yields CDR1 SGHTA and CDR2 FQGNSA. V shed 4 bases and J shed 5 bases, with 12 bases lying between them. The CDR3 runs 14 residues. The CDR3 DNA reads as TGTGCCAGCAGCTATGGGGGAGGCAACAATGAGCAGTTCTTC. Its protein product is CASSYGGGNNEQFF.

V gene TRBV5-6 combines with J gene TRBJ2-5; D uncertain. Trimming pared 9 bases from V and 5 bases from J, leaving 17 bases between. The CDR3 contains 13 residues. Germline assignment: CDR1 SGHDT and CDR2 YYEEEE. The CDR3 sequence is CATSGPERETQYF. In DNA, the CDR3 is TGTGCCACTAGTGGCCCGGAGAGGGAGACCCAGTACTTC.

This clonotype has a handful of counts. The chain combines TRBV20-1 with TRBJ1-1; the match to TRBD1 covers 7 bases. With V trimmed by 6 bases and J by 2 bases, 6 bases remained unmatched. Germline-derived CDR1 and CDR2 are DFQATT and SNEGSKA (reference sequence). The CDR3 runs to 13 residues. As DNA, the CDR3 is TGCAGTGCGCAAGGGGGCAGAAACACTGAAGCTTTCTTT. It specifies CSAQGGRNTEAFF.